This T cell receptor beta chain was recovered during a study of T cell repertoires and Cas9 in healthy adults (dated 2018 in TCRdb). Looking at the study overall: SpCas9-reactive T cells were characterized for multi-effector potency, cytotoxicity and lineage determination within the CD4 and CD8 compartments. The study examined preexisting T cell immunity against the Streptococcus pyogenes Cas9 nuclease (SpCas9) used in CRISPR gene editing. Results and caveats for the whole study, not just this receptor: In vitro, the proliferation and function of SpCas9-reactive effector T cells were reported to be mitigated by SpCas9-reactive regulatory T cells.

Library generation was performed with the immunoSEQ multiplex PCR assay. TCRdb retrieved this table from immuneACCESS and kept in-frame rearrangements only. Not all clones are present; in checked studies, unresolved V genes account for under half, and no reason is known for the remainder. In this sample the table shows roughly 14,000 clones, 89% of which occur a single time. Jointly, the top ten make up 1.5% of the sample. Healthy humans served as the donors. With respect to this clone: There is no known antigen for this receptor. Per-base quality was not reported, and no clone a single base away is much larger than it.

The germline V gene provides CDR1 SNHLY and CDR2 FYNNEI. V is reduced by 10 bases and J by 3 bases, leaving a spacing of 11 bases between them. The CDR3 has 12 amino acids, counting the end cysteine and phenylalanine. Of the read, only the CDR3 DNA is kept; its 36 bases are in frame from base 1. Sequencing input: Tregs (CD4+, CD25+, CD127-, CD137-, CD154-) from PBMCs; culture status not recorded. Rearrangement joined TRBV2 to TRBJ2-3; the best D guess is TRBD2, with 6 bases matching. The clonotype was recovered from a human donor in good health. The CDR3 protein sequence reads: CATSGGTDTQYF. The nucleotide sequence is TGTGCCACTTCCGGGGGTACAGATACGCAGTATTTT.